This TCR beta chain was captured in a study of T cells in Graves' hyperthyroidism and ophthalmopathy. Authors of the study amplified TCR beta CDR3 regions from RNA transcripts. First-round RT-PCR with HTBI primers amplified the TCR CDR3 region. A single record per CDR3 protein comes from TCRdb applying MiXCR to the multiplex PCR reads. The top ten hold about 7% of the sample, which has 540,000 or so distinct CDR3 sequences, 15% to 17% seen once. CDR1 and CDR2 (germline): MDHEN, SYDVKM. With 11 bases removed from V and 8 bases from J, the gap between germline ends came to 15 bases. There are 11 residues in the CDR3. The sample holds many counts of this clonotype.

This TCR came from a woman in her twenties or thirties with Graves' hyperthyroidism. The chain uses TRBV28 and TRBJ1-2, with D possibly matching TRBD1 (5 bases). What was sequenced was blood. The CDR3 coding sequence is TGTGCCGCCAGGGCCCCTGGAGGCTACACCTTC. As protein: CAARAPGGYTF.